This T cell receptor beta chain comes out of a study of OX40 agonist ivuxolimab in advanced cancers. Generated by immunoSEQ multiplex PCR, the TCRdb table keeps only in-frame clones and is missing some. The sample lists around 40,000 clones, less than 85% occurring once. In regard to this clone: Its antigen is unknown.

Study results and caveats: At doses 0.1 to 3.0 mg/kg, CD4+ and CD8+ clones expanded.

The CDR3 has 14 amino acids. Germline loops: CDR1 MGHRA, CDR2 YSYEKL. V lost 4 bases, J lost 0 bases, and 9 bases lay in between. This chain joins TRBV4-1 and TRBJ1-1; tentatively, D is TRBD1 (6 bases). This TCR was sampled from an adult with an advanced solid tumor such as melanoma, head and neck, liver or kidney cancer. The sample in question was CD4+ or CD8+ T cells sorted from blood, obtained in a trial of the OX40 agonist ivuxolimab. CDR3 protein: CASSPRDMNTEAFF. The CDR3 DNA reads TGCGCCAGCAGCCCCCGGGACATGAACACTGAAGCTTTCTTT.